A single sample is the source of the 26 T cell receptor beta chains below, sequenced in a study of T cell responses to AZD1222 COVID-19 vaccine. Assay: immunoSEQ multiplex PCR; the TCRdb copy retains only in-frame clones and omits some. The sample comprises tens of thousands of clones, about 83% of which are singletons, and about 51% rests with the top ten. The sample was peripheral blood, taken on day 0 of AZD1222 vaccination. The receptors were sampled from an adult in good health.

This chain connects TRBV5-6 to TRBJ2-7; 13 nucleotides line up with TRBD2. The J segment lost 6 bases and the V segment lost 4 bases, leaving 4 bases of the junction unmatched. The CDR3 spans 14 residues. Germline lookup yields CDR1 SGHDT and CDR2 YYEEEE. CDR3 bases: TGTGCCAGCAGCATGACTAGCGGGAGGCGCGAGCAGTACTTC. Translating gives CASSMTSGRREQYF. The variable domain in full, completed from reference TRBV5-6 and TRBJ2-7, reads DAGVTQSPTHLIKTRGQQVTLRCSPKSGHDTVSWYQQALGQGPQFIFQYYEEEERQRGNFPDRFSGHQFPNYSSELNVNALLLGDSALYLCASSMTSGRREQYFGPGTRLTVT.

This rearrangement joins TRBV5-6 to TRBJ1-1, with 8 nucleotides matching TRBD1. The CDR3 consists of 16 residues. The V segment lost 0 bases and the J segment 2 bases; nucleotides outside the gene matches: 6. Germline V gene data show CDR1 as SGHDT and CDR2 as YYEEEE. As DNA, the CDR3 is TGTGCCAGCAGCTTGGGGCAGGGGGCGCGAAACACTGAAGCTTTCTTT. Protein product: CASSLGQGARNTEAFF.

The rearrangement joins TRBV27 to TRBJ1-4, with a weak D call TRBD1 (5 bases). V lost 4 bases and J lost 8, with 17 bases in between. This CDR3 spans 15 amino acids. The germline V gene has CDR1 MNHEY and CDR2 SMNVEV (reference sequence). In nucleotides, the CDR3 is TGTGCCAGCAGTTCTTGGGGGGGAGTGGGAGAAAAACTGTTTTTT. Amino acids: CASSSWGGVGEKLFF.

The chain has TRBV23-1 and TRBJ1-6; the D is unclear. TRBV23-1 is identified as an open reading frame with a role that is uncertain. V gave up 2 bases and J gave up 8 bases, with 16 bases separating them. The CDR3 is made up of 16 amino acids. The CDR3 reads CASSQPRRQAYSPLHF. CDR3 bases: TGCGCCAGCAGTCAACCACGCCGACAAGCATATTCACCCCTCCACTTT.

The rearrangement joins TRBV7-2 to TRBJ2-3; D is uncertain. CDR1 and CDR2 from the germline V gene are SGHTA and FQGNSA. The CDR3 consists of 14 residues. The V end lost 4 bases, the J end lost 2 bases, and 10 bases lay between the germline ends. As DNA, the CDR3 is TGTGCCAGCAGCTCACCCCGGTTCACAGATACGCAGTATTTT. Amino acid sequence: CASSSPRFTDTQYF.

The chain uses TRBV7-8 and TRBJ2-7; D gene uncertain. Germline CDR1 is SGHVS and CDR2 is FQNEAQ. There are 13 residues in the CDR3. Trimming stripped 5 bases from V and 2 bases from J, with 10 bases between. CDR3 sequence: CASSPAVAYEQYF. CDR3 nucleotides: TGTGCCAGCAGCCCCGCAGTCGCCTACGAGCAGTACTTC.

This chain uses TRBV11-2 with TRBJ2-5, with D tentatively TRBD1 (6 bases). CDR1 is SGHAT, CDR2 FQNNGV, per germline. The germline V and J ends were trimmed by 5 bases and 0 bases, with 7 bases remaining between them. This CDR3 is 13 amino acids long. The CDR3 protein is CASSRDNQETQYF. The CDR3 nucleotides read TGTGCCAGCAGCCGGGACAACCAAGAGACCCAGTACTTC. Looking up the rest from reference TRBV11-2 and TRBJ2-5 gives the full variable domain: EAGVAQSPRYKIIEKRQSVAFWCNPISGHATLYWYQQILGQGPKLLIQFQNNGVVDDSQLPKDRFSAERLKGVDSTLKIQPAKLEDSAVYLCASSRDNQETQYFGPGTRLLVL.

The chain joins TRBV7-9 to TRBJ2-3, with D unresolved. V was clipped by 3 bases and J by 8 bases, with 6 bases between them. Germline V gives CDR1 SEHNR, CDR2 FQNEAQ (reference sequence). This CDR3 has 11 residues. As DNA, the CDR3 is TGTGCCAGCAGCTTTGGTGGTACGCAGTATTTT. As protein: CASSFGGTQYF.

The genes are TRBV28 and TRBJ2-5, with 9 bases fitting TRBD2. Germline assignment: CDR1 MDHEN and CDR2 SYDVKM. With V trimmed by 1 base and J by 1 base, 4 bases remained unmatched. The length of the CDR3 is 16 residues. CDR3 sequence reads: CASSLLSSGGQETQYF. The CDR3 DNA is TGTGCCAGCAGTTTATTGAGTAGCGGGGGCCAAGAGACCCAGTACTTC.

The V and J genes are TRBV7-2 and TRBJ1-6; a possible D gene is TRBD1 (6 bases). The germline V and J ends were trimmed by 3 bases and 7 bases, with 10 bases remaining between them. The germline CDR1 and CDR2 sequences are SGHTA and FQGNSA. This CDR3 contains 14 residues. The CDR3 is CASSLRQGNSPLHF. The CDR3 region has the DNA TGTGCCAGCAGCTTGCGGCAGGGGAATTCACCCCTCCACTTT.

The V call is TRBV6-2 or TRBV6-3, the J call TRBJ1-5; D gene unclear. CDR3 size: 15 residues. Deletions cut 5 bases from V and 2 bases from J, with 13 bases between. Germline CDR1 and CDR2: MNHEY and SVGEGT. The CDR3 DNA reads as TGTGCCAGCAGTACGGACTCGTGGGGCAATCAGCCCCAGCATTTT. As protein: CASSTDSWGNQPQHF.

J is TRBJ1-1 and V is TRBV2; 7 bases align to TRBD1. J gave up 6 bases and V 7 bases, and 14 bases lay outside the gene matches. The CDR3 runs to 15 residues. Germline V gene sequence: CDR1 SNHLY, CDR2 FYNNEI. CDR3 sequence (DNA): TGTGCCAGCAACGGACCCAGGGGGAGGGCCCCTGAAGCTTTCTTT. Protein: CASNGPRGRAPEAFF.

The rearrangement joins TRBV6-6 to TRBJ2-5; possibly TRBD1 or TRBD2 for D (5 bases each). Germline-derived CDR1 and CDR2 are MNHNY and SVGAGI (reference sequence). The CDR3 spans 15 residues. V lost 5 bases and J 5 bases, leaving 18 bases between the germline ends. Here the CDR3 reads CASSHPGTVRETQYF. The CDR3 DNA is TGTGCCAGCAGTCACCCCGGGACCGTAAGGGAGACCCAGTACTTC.

The rearrangement joins TRBV7-2 to TRBJ2-3; the D gene is possibly TRBD2 (6 bases). CDR3 length: 16 residues. Germline V lookup: CDR1 SGHTA, CDR2 FQGNSA. V lost 3 bases and J 0 bases, leaving 13 bases between the germline ends. The CDR3 DNA follows: TGTGCCAGCAGCTTCCCTCTGACTAGGAGCACAGATACGCAGTATTTT. It is translated as CASSFPLTRSTDTQYF.

This sequence joins TRBV5-1 and TRBJ1-2; TRBD1 matches 11 bases. Trimming took 3 bases from V and 8 from J; bases not matched to a gene: 9. Germline CDR1 is SGHRS and CDR2 is YFSETQ. The CDR3 totals 15 residues. In DNA, the CDR3 is TGCGCCAGCAGCTCCAAAGGTGGACAGGGGGCGGGCTACACCTTC. Protein: CASSSKGGQGAGYTF.

This chain connects TRBV4-3 to TRBJ1-4; no reliable D call. V lost 5 bases, J lost 4 bases, and 17 bases lay in between. The CDR3 loop spans 16 amino acids. CDR1 LGHNA and CDR2 YSLEER come from the germline V gene. The CDR3 sequence is CASSREPARYNEKLFF. As DNA, the CDR3 is TGCGCCAGCAGCAGGGAGCCGGCGCGCTATAATGAAAAACTGTTTTTT.

The rearrangement joins TRBV5-5 to TRBJ2-7; 11 bases line up with TRBD2. Germline trimming cut 4 bases from V and 3 bases from J; bases unmatched to any gene: 6. Germline CDR1 is SGHKS and CDR2 is YYEKEE (reference sequence). This CDR3 comprises 15 residues. The CDR3 reads CASSGSGTSGYEQYF. CDR3 coding DNA: TGTGCCAGCAGCGGATCCGGGACTAGCGGCTACGAGCAGTACTTC. The variable domain in full, with the rest retrieved from reference TRBV5-5 and TRBJ2-7, is DAGVTQSPTHLIKTRGQQVTLRCSPISGHKSVSWYQQVLGQGPQFIFQYYEKEERGRGNFPDRFSARQFPNYSSELNVNALLLGDSALYLCASSGSGTSGYEQYFGPGTRLTVT.

Regarding this clone: Just one base apart from a much larger clone, this may be a read error. The chain joins TRBV2 to TRBJ2-7; tentative D call: TRBD2 (7 bases). V was shortened by 1 base and J by 0 bases, with 19 bases between the two germline ends. CDR3 length equals 18 residues. The germline gives CDR1 SNHLY, CDR2 FYNNEI. CDR3 loop: CASSEEGVGGPDSYEQYF. The CDR3 nucleotides read TGTGCCAGCAGTGAAGAGGGGGTGGGGGGGCCTGACTCCTACGAGCAGTACTTC.

This clone occurred once. The chain has TRBV19 and TRBJ1-5, with TRBD1 identical over 8 bases. The V gene's germline CDR1 is LNHDA and CDR2 SQIVND (reference sequence). Germline trimming cut 9 bases from V and 1 base from J; bases unmatched to any gene: 2. The CDR3 runs to 13 residues. The CDR3 sequence: CASRGRSNQPQHF. The CDR3 region has the DNA TGTGCCAGCAGGGGGCGCAGCAATCAGCCCCAGCATTTT.

The gene calls are TRBV2 and TRBJ1-5; TRBD1 agrees at 7 bases. The germline gives CDR1 SNHLY, CDR2 FYNNEI. The V segment lost 6 bases and the J segment 2 bases; nucleotides outside the gene matches: 13. This CDR3 has 17 residues. CDR3 region: CASSDGTDREGNQPQHF. The CDR3 nucleotides are TGTGCCAGCAGCGACGGCACCGACAGGGAGGGCAATCAGCCCCAGCATTTT.

V gene TRBV11-3 combines with J gene TRBJ2-2; D is ambiguous. Germline CDR1 is SGHNT and CDR2 is YENEEA. This CDR3 has 12 amino acids. Trimming left V 1 base short and J 8 bases short, with 5 bases between. In nucleotides, the CDR3 is TGTGCCAGCAGCTTAGTACCAGGGGAGCTGTTTTTT. As protein: CASSLVPGELFF.

J is TRBJ1-1 and V is TRBV12-3 or TRBV12-4; no firm D call. Trimming shortened V by 1 base and J by 4 bases, and 7 bases separated the two germline ends. The CDR3 has 13 amino acids. CDR3 sequence reads: CASSLGQLTEAFF. The CDR3 region has the DNA TGTGCCAGCAGTTTAGGCCAGCTCACTGAAGCTTTCTTT.

The V gene is TRBV19, the J gene TRBJ2-2; D gene uncertain. V lost 3 bases, J lost 4 bases, and 9 bases lay in between. CDR3 length equals 14 residues. CDR1 is LNHDA and CDR2 is SQIVND in the germline V gene (reference sequence). The CDR3: CASSIPYSTGELFF. CDR3 coding DNA: TGTGCCAGTAGTATCCCCTACAGCACCGGGGAGCTGTTTTTT.

CDR3 sequence: CASSERNGYEQYF. CDR3 nucleotide sequence: TGTGCCAGCAGTGAGCGGAACGGGTACGAGCAGTACTTC. The gene calls are TRBV21-1 and TRBJ2-7; whether TRBD2, the table's D call, matches the DNA was not checked. TRBV21-1 is listed as a pseudogene. The CDR3 spans 13 residues.

With respect to this clone: Different DNA sequences within this sample yield the same CDR3. The chain carries TRBV6-6 and TRBJ2-7; 7 bases match TRBD2. V dropped 2 bases and J dropped 5; count of bases not matched to a gene: 6. The CDR3 is 14 residues long. Germline V gene data show CDR1 as MNHNY and CDR2 as SVGAGI (reference sequence). The CDR3 is CASSYDGGGDEQYF. DNA of the CDR3: TGTGCCAGCAGTTACGACGGCGGGGGTGACGAGCAGTACTTC.

This clone was found once. J is TRBJ1-1 and V is TRBV5-6; possible D gene TRBD1, 6 bases. There are 14 residues in the CDR3. Germline CDR1 and CDR2: SGHDT and YYEEEE. Trimming cost V 3 bases and J 6 bases, with 15 bases left between them. The CDR3: CASSSGHLGAEAFF. CDR3 DNA: TGTGCCAGCAGCTCGGGACACCTCGGGGCTGAAGCTTTCTTT. Looking up the rest from reference TRBV5-6 and TRBJ1-1 gives the full variable domain: DAGVTQSPTHLIKTRGQQVTLRCSPKSGHDTVSWYQQALGQGPQFIFQYYEEEERQRGNFPDRFSGHQFPNYSSELNVNALLLGDSALYLCASSSGHLGAEAFFGQGTRLTVV.